The text below deals with one TCR beta chain. It differs at one base from a far larger clone, so likely a read error. A Seattle source enrolled patients during active infection and followed them longitudinally. The data belong to a study of blood T cell repertoires in COVID-19. Background on the study: From the United States, Italy and Spain came samples of acute and convalescent COVID-19. T cells, B-cell-depleted T cells, or PBMCs supplied cDNA or gDNA.

The CDR3 runs 16 residues. From germline, CDR1 is LNHDA and CDR2 SQIVND (reference sequence). V lost 10 bases, J lost 5 bases, and 23 bases lay in between. The authors' processing: The assay estimated nucleated cells by amplifying reference gene primers. The data were produced by immunoSEQ multiplex PCR, yet TCRdb's version contains in-frame clones alone and is incomplete. That table supplies the V and J calls and clone size; D and trimming were determined from the DNA. The sample holds 250,000 to 350,000 clones, roughly 84% seen once. Source material: peripheral blood. The source of this sequence is a human donor with COVID-19, enrolled during active disease. The donor label of this sample is uncertain. The rearrangement links TRBV19 to TRBJ2-2; D perhaps matches TRBD1 (8 bases). DNA of the CDR3: TGTGCCACCCGAAGGGGGGGGCAGGGGGCTACCGGGGAGCTGTTTTTT. Translated, it gives CATRRGGQGATGELFF.